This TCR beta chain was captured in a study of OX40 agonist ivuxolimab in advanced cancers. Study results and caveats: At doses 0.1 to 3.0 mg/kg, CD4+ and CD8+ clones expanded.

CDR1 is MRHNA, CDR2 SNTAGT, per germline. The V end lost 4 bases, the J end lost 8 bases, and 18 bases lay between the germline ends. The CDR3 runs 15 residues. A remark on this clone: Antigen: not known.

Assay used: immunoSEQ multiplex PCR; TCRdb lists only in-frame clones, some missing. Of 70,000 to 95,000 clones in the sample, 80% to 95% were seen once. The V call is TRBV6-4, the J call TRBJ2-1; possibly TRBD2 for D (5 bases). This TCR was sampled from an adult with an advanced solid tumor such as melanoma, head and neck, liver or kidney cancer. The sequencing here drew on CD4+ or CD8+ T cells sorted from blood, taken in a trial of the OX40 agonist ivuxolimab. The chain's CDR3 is CASSVREGKGYEQFF. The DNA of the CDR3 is TGTGCCAGCAGTGTCCGTGAGGGCAAGGGATATGAGCAGTTCTTC.